This T cell receptor (beta chain) appears in the sequencing data of a study of regulatory T cells in long-lasting Graves disease. This clonotype was observed at least ten times. What it recognizes is unknown. Overall study results and limits: Whereas about a thousand public clonotypes were shared by new patients, persistent patients shared more, at approximately 2,700.

Time point defined: newly diagnosed GD, antithyroid drugs for less than 3 months. From RNA extracted from PBMCs, the TCR library was made. Both iRepertoire HTBI primers and Arm-PCR of CDR3 regions were used to build the TCR beta libraries. Via MiXCR, TCRdb re-called the multiplex PCR reads, giving one row per CDR3 protein. The sample shows about 420,000 distinct CDR3 sequences, 15% to 20% of them seen only once. V dropped 2 bases and J dropped 5 bases, with 9 bases sitting between them. The CDR3 runs 13 residues. Germline V gene sequence: CDR1 KGHSH, CDR2 LQKENI. This sample also appeared in a second study, on T cells in Graves' hyperthyroidism and ophthalmopathy. That publication notes: Diagnoses were established using clinical symptoms, serum thyroxine and TRAb, thyroid ultrasound and orbital computed tomography.

The clonotype originates from a woman between 18 and 30 years old with Graves disease. Sequencing was performed on peripheral blood mononuclear cells (PBMCs), taken at new diagnosis, from a patient treated with antithyroid drugs. The gene calls are TRBV18 and TRBJ2-5; D is uncertain. The CDR3 DNA sequence: TGTGCCAGCTCACCAGGATCGGAGGAGACCCAGTACTTC. Translating gives CASSPGSEETQYF.